Listed here are 32 T cell receptor beta chains from one sample, sequenced in a study of shared clonotypes between healthy human individuals. The table came from immunoSEQ multiplex PCR; TCRdb's copy has only in-frame clones and leaves some out. The sample includes about 590,000 clones, 95% to 96% of them seen just once. Cells designated naive CD8 were CD45RO-negative and were positively selected for CCR7, with terminally differentiated effector memory CD45RA+ cells excluded. Material: naive CD8+ T cells sorted from blood. The receptors originated from a woman in her thirties in good health.

The chain carries TRBV9 and TRBJ2-7, with D possibly TRBD2 on 5 matching bases. In germline, CDR1 is SGDLS, CDR2 YYNGEE. The CDR3 is 13 residues long. The V end lost 4 bases, the J end lost 6 bases, and 14 bases lay between the germline ends. This CDR3 reads CASSPGGSGEQYF. As DNA, the CDR3 is TGTGCCAGCAGCCCCGGAGGAAGCGGCGAGCAGTACTTC. Based on the CDR3 plus reference TRBV9 and TRBJ2-7, the full variable domain is DSGVTQTPKHLITATGQRVTLRCSPRSGDLSVYWYQQSLDQGLQFLIQYYNGEERAKGNILERFSAQQFPDLHSELNLSSLELGDSALYFCASSPGGSGEQYFGPGTRLTVT.

The chain is built from TRBV28 and TRBJ2-2; weak D call: TRBD1 (6 bases). The CDR3 totals 15 residues. The ends were cut back, 5 bases at V and 4 bases at J, with 14 bases in the middle. Germline lookup yields CDR1 MDHEN and CDR2 SYDVKM. Written as DNA, the CDR3 is TGTGCCAGCAGTCCTTCCAGGGGTGGCACCGGGGAGCTGTTTTTT. It yields the protein CASSPSRGGTGELFF.

The chain employs TRBV6-1 and TRBJ2-7; TRBD2 matches at 12 bases. This CDR3 contains 19 residues. Trimming cost V 4 bases and J 3 bases; bases outside gene matches: 16. Germline CDR1 is MNHNS and CDR2 is SASEGT. This CDR3 is CASSGGLAGRSLADYEQYF. As DNA, the CDR3 is TGTGCCAGCAGTGGGGGACTAGCGGGCCGTTCATTGGCGGACTACGAGCAGTACTTC.

J is TRBJ2-1 and V is TRBV2; 13 bases are a match to TRBD2. V shed 8 bases, J shed 9 bases, and the junction held 13 bases outside the gene matches. Germline values: CDR1 SNHLY, CDR2 FYNNEI. The CDR3 sequence is 16 residues long. CDR3 sequence: CASGELGLAGVVEQFF. In DNA, the CDR3 is TGTGCCAGCGGGGAACTCGGACTAGCGGGAGTGGTTGAGCAGTTCTTC.

This rearrangement joins TRBV28 to TRBJ2-7; D not certain. The CDR3 contains 15 residues. CDR1 MDHEN and CDR2 SYDVKM come from the germline V gene. The germline V and J ends were trimmed by 6 bases and 2 bases, with 17 bases remaining between them. The CDR3 protein is CASRKGQDLPYEQYF. In DNA form, the CDR3 reads TGTGCCAGCAGGAAAGGGCAGGATTTGCCCTACGAGCAGTACTTC.

The chain uses TRBV20-1 and TRBJ2-1, with a possible D match to TRBD2 (6 bases). From germline, CDR1 is DFQATT and CDR2 SNEGSKA (reference sequence). This CDR3 region has 9 residues. CDR3 in amino acids: CRVGLPQFF. CDR3 nucleotides: TGCAGGGTGGGACTTCCTCAGTTCTTC.

The CDR3 here is CASSAPRLAINEQFF. Written as DNA, the CDR3 is TGTGCCAGCAGTGCGCCGAGACTAGCGATAAATGAGCAGTTCTTC. The chain carries TRBV6-1 and TRBJ2-1; 8 bases match TRBD2. The J segment lost 7 bases and the V segment lost 4 bases, leaving 9 bases of the junction unmatched. CDR3 length: 15 residues. Germline-derived CDR1 and CDR2 are MNHNS and SASEGT.

J is TRBJ2-1 and V is TRBV7-9; D remains unclear. CDR1 and CDR2 (germline): SEHNR, FQNEAQ (reference sequence). The V and J ends lost 1 base and 3 bases respectively, with 7 bases between them. This CDR3 is built from 14 residues. CDR3 region: CASSLGSDYNEQFF. CDR3 DNA sequence: TGTGCCAGCAGCTTAGGGTCGGACTACAATGAGCAGTTCTTC.

This clone appeared a single time. The DNA of the CDR3 is TGTGCCAGCAGGCAGGCATACTACACCTTC. Protein sequence: CASRQAYYTF. The chain employs TRBV28 and TRBJ1-2; D call uncertain. This CDR3 comprises 10 residues. Looked up from germline, CDR1 is MDHEN and CDR2 is SYDVKM. V lost 6 bases and J lost 10, with 9 bases in between.

This chain uses TRBV4-1 with TRBJ1-4; tentative D call: TRBD1 (6 bases). CDR1 is MGHRA, CDR2 YSYEKL, per germline. This CDR3 is 16 amino acids long. V was shortened by 3 bases and J by 7 bases, with 18 bases between the two germline ends. CDR3 nucleotides: TGCGCCAGCAGCCACTACCCGACGGGGGCGACTGAAAAACTGTTTTTT. It encodes CASSHYPTGATEKLFF.

V and J are TRBV7-9 and TRBJ2-7; 11 bases match TRBD2. There are 15 residues in the CDR3. V lost 5 bases and J lost 2; bases outside the gene matches: 5. Germline V gene sequence: CDR1 SEHNR, CDR2 FQNEAQ (reference sequence). DNA for the CDR3: TGTGCCAGCAGCCAACTAGCGGGAGCAACCTACGAGCAGTACTTC. Amino acids: CASSQLAGATYEQYF.

The rearrangement links TRBV11-2 to TRBJ1-3; D gene unclear. There are 12 residues in the CDR3. Per the germline V gene, CDR1 is SGHAT and CDR2 is FQNNGV. V lost 5 bases and J lost 7, with 9 bases in between. The CDR3 sequence is CASSHGPNTIYF. The CDR3 nucleotides read TGTGCCAGCAGCCATGGGCCTAACACCATATATTTT.

This chain uses TRBV7-9 with TRBJ2-5, with 7 bases matching TRBD1. J gave up 1 base and V 5 bases, and 10 bases lay outside the gene matches. CDR1 SEHNR and CDR2 FQNEAQ come from the germline V gene (reference sequence). The CDR3 sequence is 16 residues long. CDR3 DNA: TGTGCCAGCAGCCGCAACCGGGACAGTACCCAAGAGACCCAGTACTTC. It specifies CASSRNRDSTQETQYF.

V and J are TRBV25-1 and TRBJ2-7; perhaps TRBD2 as D (5 bases). Per the germline V gene, CDR1 is MGHDK and CDR2 is SYGVNS. This CDR3 region has 13 residues. The V end lost 3 bases, the J end lost 5 bases, and 11 bases lay between the germline ends. CDR3 nucleotides: TGTGCCAGCAGTGATCTGCTAGCCCACGAGCAGTACTTC. Its protein is CASSDLLAHEQYF.

This sequence joins TRBV13 and TRBJ2-3; 8 bases are a match to TRBD2. The length of the CDR3 is 15 residues. With 3 bases clipped from V and 2 bases from J, the junction kept 4 bases outside the gene matches. Germline V CDR1 and CDR2: PRHDT, FYEKMQ (reference sequence). The CDR3 DNA sequence: TGTGCCAGCAGCTTGTATGGACTAGCCACAGATACGCAGTATTTT. Residues: CASSLYGLATDTQYF.

This clone appeared a single time. This rearrangement joins TRBV29-1 to TRBJ2-1; 12 nucleotides agree with TRBD2. After removal of 4 bases from V and 4 bases from J, the junction contained 2 bases not matched to a gene. In germline, CDR1 is SQVTM, CDR2 ANQGSEA. The CDR3 spans 14 residues. CDR3 amino acids: CSVAGLAGYNEQFF. As DNA, the CDR3 is TGCAGCGTTGCGGGACTAGCGGGTTACAATGAGCAGTTCTTC.

The V and J genes are TRBV19 and TRBJ2-7, with TRBD2 matching over 13 bases. The J segment lost 3 bases and the V segment lost 5 bases, leaving 10 bases of the junction unmatched. The CDR3 has 17 amino acids. CDR1 and CDR2 from the germline V gene are LNHDA and SQIVND (reference sequence). The CDR3 loop reads CASSPGLAGDRGYEQYF. The CDR3 DNA follows: TGTGCCAGTAGTCCTGGACTAGCGGGAGACAGGGGCTACGAGCAGTACTTC. The full variable domain, with the rest looked up from reference TRBV19 and TRBJ2-7, is DGGITQSPKYLFRKEGQNVTLSCEQNLNHDAMYWYRQDPGQGLRLIYYSQIVNDFQKGDIAEGYSVSREKKESFPLTVTSAQKNPTAFYLCASSPGLAGDRGYEQYFGPGTRLTVT.

V usage is TRBV27 and J usage is TRBJ1-4, with 12 bases fitting TRBD1. The length of the CDR3 is 18 residues. CDR1 and CDR2 from the germline V gene are MNHEY and SMNVEV (reference sequence). Unmatched junction bases numbered 15, after V lost 5 bases and J lost 8 bases. The CDR3 DNA sequence: TGTGCCAGCAGTCCTCGTCCCGGGACAGGGGGCAAATACGAAAAACTGTTTTTT. It is translated as CASSPRPGTGGKYEKLFF.

V gene TRBV28 combines with J gene TRBJ1-3, with 8 bases matching TRBD1. Germline V gene sequence: CDR1 MDHEN, CDR2 SYDVKM. There are 15 residues in the CDR3. The V segment lost 6 bases and the J segment 4 bases; nucleotides outside the gene matches: 8. In DNA, the CDR3 is TGTGCCAGCAGCCTCCCCAGGGGGCTCGGAAACACCATATATTTT. Translating it yields CASSLPRGLGNTIYF.

This sequence joins TRBV11-2 and TRBJ2-1; tentatively, D is TRBD1 (5 bases). Germline V gene sequence: CDR1 SGHAT, CDR2 FQNNGV. The V end lost 1 base, the J end lost 9 bases, and 7 bases lay between the germline ends. There are 12 residues in the CDR3. The CDR3 loop reads CASSLGGLEQFF. In DNA, the CDR3 is TGTGCCAGCAGCTTAGGGGGCCTTGAGCAGTTCTTC.

The rearrangement links TRBV27 to TRBJ2-7; 8 bases agree with TRBD2. With 5 bases clipped from V and 0 bases from J, the junction kept 6 bases outside the gene matches. Germline V CDR1 and CDR2: MNHEY, SMNVEV (reference sequence). This CDR3 region has 15 residues. CDR3 residues: CASSVTGTSSYEQYF. The CDR3 bases are TGTGCCAGCAGTGTCACCGGGACTAGCTCCTACGAGCAGTACTTC.

This clone was counted a single time. Other DNA sequences in this sample translate to the same CDR3. J is TRBJ2-7 and V is TRBV28; a possible D gene is TRBD2 (6 bases). Trimming pared 3 bases from V and 4 bases from J, leaving 13 bases between. CDR1 and CDR2 from the germline V gene are MDHEN and SYDVKM. The CDR3 loop spans 14 amino acids. The CDR3 sequence is CASSFTGGTYEQYF. The CDR3 nucleotides are TGTGCCAGCAGTTTCACTGGCGGGACTTACGAGCAGTACTTC.

The chain joins TRBV4-1 to TRBJ2-7; D uncertain. Looked up from germline, CDR1 is MGHRA and CDR2 is YSYEKL. V was trimmed by 0 bases and J by 3 bases, leaving 6 bases between them. The CDR3 is 13 residues long. Written as DNA, the CDR3 is TGCGCCAGCAGCCAAGATGGAGTCTACGAGCAGTACTTC. It is translated as CASSQDGVYEQYF.

The rearrangement joins TRBV5-6 to TRBJ2-1; the D call may be TRBD1 or TRBD2 (5 bases each). The germline V gene has CDR1 SGHDT and CDR2 YYEEEE. Trimming shortened V by 4 bases and J by 14 bases, and 13 bases separated the two germline ends. The length of the CDR3 is 11 residues. The CDR3 nucleotides read TGTGCCAGCAGCCAGGGACCTCCGGAGTTCTTC. Translated, it gives CASSQGPPEFF.

This chain joins TRBV7-9 and TRBJ2-2; the D gene is possibly TRBD1 (6 bases). Germline assignment: CDR1 SEHNR and CDR2 FQNEAQ (reference sequence). The length of the CDR3 is 19 residues. V lost 5 bases, J lost 3 bases, and 25 bases lay in between. CDR3 in amino acids: CASSQNPPRTVFYTGELFF. As DNA, the CDR3 is TGTGCCAGCAGCCAGAACCCTCCCAGGACAGTATTTTACACCGGGGAGCTGTTTTTT.

The chain recombines TRBV5-1 with TRBJ2-7; 9 nucleotides agree with TRBD2. The CDR3 is 14 residues long. J lost 6 bases, V lost 4 bases, and 8 bases had no gene match. Looked up from germline, CDR1 is SGHRS and CDR2 is YFSETQ. CDR3 nucleotide sequence: TGCGCCAGCAGCACGGCTAGCGGGACCCTCGAGCAGTACTTC. This gives the protein CASSTASGTLEQYF.

Comments on this clone: A junction boundary mismatches the germline segment, possibly from a read error. The chain carries TRBV11-2 and TRBJ2-1; no reliable D call. The germline V gene encodes CDR1 SGHAT and CDR2 FQNNGV. This CDR3 comprises 13 residues. The CDR3 region is CASSLGVYSEQFF. The DNA of the CDR3 is TGTGCCAGCAGCTTAGGGGTCTACAGTGAGCAGTTCTTC.

This rearrangement joins TRBV5-1 to TRBJ1-4; a possible D gene is TRBD1 (6 bases). The germline V and J ends were trimmed by 4 bases and 10 bases, with 20 bases remaining between them. The CDR3 is made up of 15 amino acids. The V gene's germline CDR1 is SGHRS and CDR2 YFSETQ. CDR3 loop: CASSAVESGGGKLFF. The CDR3 DNA sequence: TGCGCCAGCAGCGCGGTAGAAAGTGGGGGCGGAAAACTGTTTTTT.

This clone has a single count. This sequence joins TRBV30 and TRBJ1-1; 7 nucleotides match TRBD1. Trimming took 4 bases from V and 4 from J; bases not matched to a gene: 6. Germline CDR1 and CDR2: GTSNPN and SVGIG (reference sequence). The CDR3 spans 13 residues. CDR3 nucleotide sequence: TGTGCCTGGACAGGGGGAATAAGCACTGAAGCTTTCTTT. This codes for CAWTGGISTEAFF.

V usage is TRBV28 and J usage is TRBJ2-1, with no clear D. V dropped 6 bases and J dropped 13 bases, with 16 bases sitting between them. The CDR3 extends over 12 amino acids. The germline gives CDR1 MDHEN, CDR2 SYDVKM. DNA of the CDR3: TGTGCCAGCAGCCCTAACCTCGCACCCCAGTTCTTC. This translates into CASSPNLAPQFF.

The chain joins TRBV2 to TRBJ2-1, with 7 bases that match TRBD1. The CDR3 spans 14 residues. Germline-derived CDR1 and CDR2 are SNHLY and FYNNEI. Losses at the gene ends were 11 bases for V and 8 bases for J; bases not matched to a gene: 15. The CDR3 is CARAQSEGADEQFF. CDR3 nucleotides: TGTGCCCGTGCCCAATCTGAGGGGGCTGATGAGCAGTTCTTC.

The V call is TRBV11-3, the J call TRBJ2-1, with D unresolved. CDR3 length: 13 residues. Trimming removed 5 bases at V and 9 bases at J, with 14 bases between. Germline CDR1 reads SGHNT; CDR2 reads YENEEA. Here the CDR3 DNA reads TGTGCCAGCAGCCTCGGCCACAGTGGTGAGCAGTTCTTC. It codes for CASSLGHSGEQFF.